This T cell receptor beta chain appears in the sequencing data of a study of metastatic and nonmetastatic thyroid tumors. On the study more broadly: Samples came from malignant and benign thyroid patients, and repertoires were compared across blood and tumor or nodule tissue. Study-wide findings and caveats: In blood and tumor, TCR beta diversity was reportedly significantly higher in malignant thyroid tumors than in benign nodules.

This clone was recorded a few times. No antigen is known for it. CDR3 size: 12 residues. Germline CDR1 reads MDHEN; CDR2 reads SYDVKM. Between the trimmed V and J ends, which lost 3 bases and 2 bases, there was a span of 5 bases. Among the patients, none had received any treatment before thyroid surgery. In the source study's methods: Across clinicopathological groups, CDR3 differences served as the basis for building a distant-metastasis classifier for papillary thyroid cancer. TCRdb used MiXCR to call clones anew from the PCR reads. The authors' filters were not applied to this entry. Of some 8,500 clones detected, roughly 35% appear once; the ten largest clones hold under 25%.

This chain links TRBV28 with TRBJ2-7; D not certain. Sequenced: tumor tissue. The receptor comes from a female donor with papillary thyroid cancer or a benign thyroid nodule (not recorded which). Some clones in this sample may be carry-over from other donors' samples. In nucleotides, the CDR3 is TGTGCCAGCAGTTTTGCGGCCTACGAGCAGTACTTC. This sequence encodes CASSFAAYEQYF.